This record looks at one T cell receptor (beta chain) sequence and its context. This sample is drawn from a study of blood T cell repertoires in COVID-19. The overall study: From T cells, B-cell-depleted T cells, or PBMCs came the material, which was cDNA or gDNA.

Methods used by the authors: The assay estimated nucleated cells by amplifying reference gene primers. This table comes from immunoSEQ multiplex PCR, and its TCRdb copy is limited to in-frame clones, with some not included. The D gene and trimming were derived from the DNA, and the V and J assignments and clone size from that table. The sample has about 190,000 clones, about 85% seen once; the top ten hold under 7.5%. Material: peripheral blood. The source is an elderly man with COVID-19, enrolled during active disease.

Here the CDR3 DNA reads TGCGCCAGCAGCTCACTAGCGAAAAATGACAATGAGCAGTTCTTC. As protein: CASSSLAKNDNEQFF. The chain couples TRBV5-1 to TRBJ2-1; TRBD2 matches 7 bases. CDR1 and CDR2 (germline): SGHRS, YFSETQ. The CDR3 is 15 amino acids. The ends lost 3 bases at V and 5 bases at J; junction bases unmatched: 8.